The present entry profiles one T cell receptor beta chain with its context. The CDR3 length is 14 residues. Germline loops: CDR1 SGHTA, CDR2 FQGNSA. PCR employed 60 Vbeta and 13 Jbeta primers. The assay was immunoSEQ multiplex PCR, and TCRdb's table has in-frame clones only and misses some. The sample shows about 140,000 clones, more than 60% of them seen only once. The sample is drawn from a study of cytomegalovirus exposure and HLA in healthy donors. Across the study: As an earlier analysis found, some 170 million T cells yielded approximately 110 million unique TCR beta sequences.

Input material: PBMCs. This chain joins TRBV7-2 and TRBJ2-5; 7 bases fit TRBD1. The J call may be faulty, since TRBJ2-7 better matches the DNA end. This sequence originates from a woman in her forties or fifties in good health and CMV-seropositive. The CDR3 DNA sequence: TGTGCCAGCAGCTTAGCGGGACAGAGTTACGAGCAGTACTTC. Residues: CASSLAGQSYEQYF.